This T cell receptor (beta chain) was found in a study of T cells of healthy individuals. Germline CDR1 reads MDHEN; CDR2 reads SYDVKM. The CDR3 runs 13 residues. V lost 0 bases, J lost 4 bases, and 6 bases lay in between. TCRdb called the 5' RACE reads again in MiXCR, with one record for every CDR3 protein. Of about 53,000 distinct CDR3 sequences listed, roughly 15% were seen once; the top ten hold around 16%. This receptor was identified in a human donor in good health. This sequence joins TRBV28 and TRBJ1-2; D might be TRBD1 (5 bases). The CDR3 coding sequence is TGTGCCAGCAGTTTATGGGGGGGCTATGGCTACACCTTC. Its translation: CASSLWGGYGYTF.